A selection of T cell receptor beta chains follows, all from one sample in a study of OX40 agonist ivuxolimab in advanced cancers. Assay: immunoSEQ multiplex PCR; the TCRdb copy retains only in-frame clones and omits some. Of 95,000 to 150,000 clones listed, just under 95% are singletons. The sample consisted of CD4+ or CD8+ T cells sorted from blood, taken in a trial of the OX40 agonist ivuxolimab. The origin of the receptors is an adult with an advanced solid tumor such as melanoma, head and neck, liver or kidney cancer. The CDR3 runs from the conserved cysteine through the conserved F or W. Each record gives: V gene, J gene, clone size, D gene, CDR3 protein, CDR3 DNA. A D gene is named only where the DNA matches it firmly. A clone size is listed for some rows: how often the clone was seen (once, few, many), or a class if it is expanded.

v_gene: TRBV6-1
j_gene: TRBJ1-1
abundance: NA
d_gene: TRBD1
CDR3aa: CASSGTGRATEAFF
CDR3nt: TGTGCCAGCAGTGGGACAGGGAGGGCAACTGAAGCTTTCTTT

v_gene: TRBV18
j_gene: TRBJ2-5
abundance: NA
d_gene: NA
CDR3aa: CASSPPSETQYF
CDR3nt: TGTGCCAGCTCACCACCGTCAGAGACCCAGTACTTC

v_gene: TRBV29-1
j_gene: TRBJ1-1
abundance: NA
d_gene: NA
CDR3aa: CSVKGNLNTEAFF
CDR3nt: TGCAGCGTCAAGGGCAATCTGAACACTGAAGCTTTCTTT

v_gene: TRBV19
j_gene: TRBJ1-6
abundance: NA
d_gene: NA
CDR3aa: CASSSSSYNSPLHF
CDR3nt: TGTGCCAGCTCGTCGAGCTCCTATAATTCACCCCTCCACTTT

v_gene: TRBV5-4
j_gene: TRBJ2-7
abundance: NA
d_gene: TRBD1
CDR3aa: CASSFRDRPYEQYF
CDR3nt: TGTGCCAGCAGCTTCCGGGACAGGCCCTACGAGCAGTACTTC

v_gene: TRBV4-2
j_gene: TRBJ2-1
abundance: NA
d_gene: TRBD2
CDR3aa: CASSRTSLEQFF
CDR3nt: TGTGCCAGCAGCCGGACTAGCCTTGAGCAGTTCTTC

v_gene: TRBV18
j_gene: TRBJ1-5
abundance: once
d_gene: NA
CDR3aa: CASSRDRSQEPQHF
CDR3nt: TGTGCCAGCTCACGGGATAGGAGTCAGGAGCCCCAGCATTTT

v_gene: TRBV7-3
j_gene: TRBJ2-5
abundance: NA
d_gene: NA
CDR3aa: CASSLNRQETQYF
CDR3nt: TGTGCCAGCAGCTTAAACAGGCAAGAGACCCAGTACTTC

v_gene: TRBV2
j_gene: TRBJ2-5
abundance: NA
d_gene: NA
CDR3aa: CASSGETQYF
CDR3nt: TGTGCCAGCAGCGGTGAGACCCAGTACTTC

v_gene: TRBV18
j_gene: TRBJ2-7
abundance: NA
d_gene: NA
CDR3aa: CASSPGTDSYEQYF
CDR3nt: TGTGCCAGCTCCCCCGGGACCGACTCCTACGAGCAGTACTTC

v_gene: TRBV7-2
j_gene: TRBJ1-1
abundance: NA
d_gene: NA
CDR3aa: CVGGTEAFF
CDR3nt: TGTGTAGGAGGTACTGAAGCTTTCTTT

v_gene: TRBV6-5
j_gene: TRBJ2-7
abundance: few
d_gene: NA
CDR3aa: CASHEQYF
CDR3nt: TGTGCCAGCCACGAGCAGTACTTC

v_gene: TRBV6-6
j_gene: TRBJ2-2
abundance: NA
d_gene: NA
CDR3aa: CASRLGFSKPGELFF
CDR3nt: TGTGCCAGCAGGCTAGGGTTTTCGAAACCCGGGGAGCTGTTTTTT

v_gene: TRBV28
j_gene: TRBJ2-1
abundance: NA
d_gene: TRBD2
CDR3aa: CASSPMGLLAGVRYKVF
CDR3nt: TGTGCCAGCAGCCCCATGGGTCTACTAGCGGGGGTTCGGTATAAGGTCTTC

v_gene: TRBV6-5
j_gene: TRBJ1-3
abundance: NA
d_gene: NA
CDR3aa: CASSYSGVSSGNTIYF
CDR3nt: TGTGCCAGCAGTTACTCGGGAGTCTCATCGGGAAACACCATATATTTT

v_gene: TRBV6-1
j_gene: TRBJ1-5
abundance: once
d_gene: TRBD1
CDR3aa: CASSLTGGHQPQHF
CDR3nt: TGTGCCAGCAGTCTGACAGGGGGGCATCAGCCCCAGCATTTT

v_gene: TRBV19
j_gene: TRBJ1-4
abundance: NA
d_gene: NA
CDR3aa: CASSSRPRGLGGEKLFF
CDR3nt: TGTGCCAGTAGTAGCCGTCCCCGCGGTCTGGGGGGGGAAAAACTGTTTTTT

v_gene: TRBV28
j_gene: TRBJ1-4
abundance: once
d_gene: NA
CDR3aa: CASTSALGEKLFF
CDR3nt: TGTGCCAGCACCAGCGCACTTGGGGAAAAACTGTTTTTT

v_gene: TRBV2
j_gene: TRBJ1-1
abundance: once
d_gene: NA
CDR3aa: CASTKTVGTEAFF
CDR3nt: TGTGCCAGCACTAAGACGGTCGGGACTGAAGCTTTCTTT

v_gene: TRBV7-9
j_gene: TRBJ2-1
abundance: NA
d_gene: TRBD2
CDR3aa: CASRSHSGSLYVEQFF
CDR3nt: TGTGCCAGCAGATCCCATAGCGGGTCACTTTATGTTGAGCAGTTCTTC

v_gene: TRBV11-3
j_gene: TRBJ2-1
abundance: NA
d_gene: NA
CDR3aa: CASSLKGRWQYYNEQFF
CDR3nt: TGTGCCAGCAGCCTCAAGGGGCGCTGGCAATATTACAATGAGCAGTTCTTC

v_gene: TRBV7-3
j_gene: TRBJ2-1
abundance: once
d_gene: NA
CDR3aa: CASSSLGPQFF
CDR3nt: TGTGCCAGCAGCTCTCTAGGGCCCCAGTTCTTC

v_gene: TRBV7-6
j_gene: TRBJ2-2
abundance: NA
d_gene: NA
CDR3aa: CASSLQRAGELFF
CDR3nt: TGTGCCAGCAGCTTACAGAGGGCCGGGGAGCTGTTTTTT

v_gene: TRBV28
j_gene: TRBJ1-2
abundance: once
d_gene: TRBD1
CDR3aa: CASSLFTGGNFYGYTF
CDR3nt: TGTGCCAGCAGTTTATTTACAGGGGGGAATTTCTATGGCTACACCTTC

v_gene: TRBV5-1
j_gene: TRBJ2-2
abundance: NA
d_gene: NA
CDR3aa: CASSPGGTADRANTGELFF
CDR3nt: TGCGCCAGCAGCCCGGGGGGTACCGCTGACAGGGCGAACACCGGGGAGCTGTTTTTT

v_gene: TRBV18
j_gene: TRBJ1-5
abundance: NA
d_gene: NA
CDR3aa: CASSPRGAGLGANQPQHF
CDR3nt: TGTGCCAGCTCACCACGGGGAGCGGGGCTGGGTGCCAATCAGCCCCAGCATTTT

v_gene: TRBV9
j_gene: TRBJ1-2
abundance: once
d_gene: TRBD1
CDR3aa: CASSVTGGTNYGYTF
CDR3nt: TGTGCCAGCAGCGTCACAGGGGGCACCAACTATGGCTACACCTTC

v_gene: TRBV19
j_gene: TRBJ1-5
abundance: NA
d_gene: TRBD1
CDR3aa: CASSIRVVWDRNNQPQHF
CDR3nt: TGTGCCAGTAGTATTCGAGTTGTATGGGACAGGAACAATCAGCCCCAGCATTTT

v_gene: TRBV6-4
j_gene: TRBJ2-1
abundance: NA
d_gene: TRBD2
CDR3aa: CASSESSGRFGEQFF
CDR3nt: TGTGCCAGCAGTGAATCTAGCGGGAGGTTCGGGGAGCAGTTCTTC

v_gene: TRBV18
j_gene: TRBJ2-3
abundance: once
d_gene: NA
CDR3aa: CASSPLDSLKRSSTDTQYF
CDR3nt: TGTGCCAGCTCACCACTCGACTCTCTCAAGCGATCTAGCACAGATACGCAGTATTTT

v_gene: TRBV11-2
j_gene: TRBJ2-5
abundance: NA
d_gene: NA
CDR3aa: CASSLDVGLQETQYF
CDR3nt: TGTGCCAGCAGCTTAGATGTGGGACTCCAAGAGACCCAGTACTTC

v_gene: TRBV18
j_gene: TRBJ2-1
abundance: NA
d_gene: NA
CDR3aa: CASSPGTGGRAYNEQFF
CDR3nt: TGTGCCAGCTCACCAGGGACCGGGGGGCGCGCCTACAATGAGCAGTTCTTC

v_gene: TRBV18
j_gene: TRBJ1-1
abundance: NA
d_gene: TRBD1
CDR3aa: CASSHGQEEAFF
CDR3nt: TGTGCCAGCTCTCACGGACAGGAAGAAGCTTTCTTT

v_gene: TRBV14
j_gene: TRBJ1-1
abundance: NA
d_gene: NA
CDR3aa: CASSQNNRVGTEAFF
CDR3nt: TGTGCCAGCAGCCAAAATAACAGGGTGGGCACTGAAGCTTTCTTT

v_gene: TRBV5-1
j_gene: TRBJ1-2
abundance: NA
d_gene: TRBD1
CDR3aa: CASSLRQGGYGYTF
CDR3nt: TGCGCCAGCAGCTTGCGACAGGGAGGCTATGGCTACACCTTC

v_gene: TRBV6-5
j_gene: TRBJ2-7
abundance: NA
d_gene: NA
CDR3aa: CASSEQYEQYF
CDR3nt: TGTGCCAGCAGCGAACAATACGAGCAGTACTTC

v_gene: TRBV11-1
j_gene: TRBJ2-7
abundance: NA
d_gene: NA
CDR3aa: CASSLVGTYDYEQYF
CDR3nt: TGTGCCAGCAGCTTAGTAGGGACATACGACTACGAGCAGTACTTC

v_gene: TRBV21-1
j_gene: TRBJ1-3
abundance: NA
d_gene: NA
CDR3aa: CASSKREGSSGNTIYF
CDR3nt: TGTGCCAGCAGCAAAAGGGAGGGATCTTCTGGAAACACCATATATTTT

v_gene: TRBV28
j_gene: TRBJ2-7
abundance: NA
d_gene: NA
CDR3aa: CASSPGRRMQYF
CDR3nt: TGTGCCAGCAGCCCGGGACGCCGGATGCAGTACTTC

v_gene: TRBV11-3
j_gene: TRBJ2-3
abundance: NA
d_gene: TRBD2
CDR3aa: CASSLGLAGVADTQYF
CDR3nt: TGTGCCAGCAGCTTAGGACTAGCGGGAGTAGCAGATACGCAGTATTTT

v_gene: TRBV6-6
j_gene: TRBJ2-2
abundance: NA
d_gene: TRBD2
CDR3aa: CASSTPGGVVAGELFF
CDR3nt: TGTGCCAGCAGTACCCCGGGGGGAGTCGTGGCCGGGGAGCTGTTTTTT

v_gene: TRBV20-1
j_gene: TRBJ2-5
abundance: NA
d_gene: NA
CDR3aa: CSAGIQETQYF
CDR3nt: TGCAGTGCTGGCATACAAGAGACCCAGTACTTC

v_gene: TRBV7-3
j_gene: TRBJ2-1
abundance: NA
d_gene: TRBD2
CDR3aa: CASSSSGTSNEQFF
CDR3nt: TGTGCCAGCAGCTCGTCCGGGACTAGCAATGAGCAGTTCTTC